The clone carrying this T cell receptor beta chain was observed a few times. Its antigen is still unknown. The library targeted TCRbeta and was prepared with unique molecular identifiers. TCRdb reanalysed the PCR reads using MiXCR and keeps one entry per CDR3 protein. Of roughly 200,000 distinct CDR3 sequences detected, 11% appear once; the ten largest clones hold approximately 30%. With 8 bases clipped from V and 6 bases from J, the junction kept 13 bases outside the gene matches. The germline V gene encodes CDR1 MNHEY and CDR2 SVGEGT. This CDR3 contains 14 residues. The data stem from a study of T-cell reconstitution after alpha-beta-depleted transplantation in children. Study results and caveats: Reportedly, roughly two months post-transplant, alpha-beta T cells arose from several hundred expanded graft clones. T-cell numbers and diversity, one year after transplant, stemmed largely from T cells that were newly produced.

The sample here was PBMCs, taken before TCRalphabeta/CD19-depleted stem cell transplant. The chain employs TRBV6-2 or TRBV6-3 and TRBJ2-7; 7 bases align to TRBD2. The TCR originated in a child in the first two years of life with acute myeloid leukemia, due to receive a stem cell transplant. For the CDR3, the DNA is TGTGCCAGCTTCCCCCATGCGGGAGTCCTCGAGCAGTACTTC. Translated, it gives CASFPHAGVLEQYF.